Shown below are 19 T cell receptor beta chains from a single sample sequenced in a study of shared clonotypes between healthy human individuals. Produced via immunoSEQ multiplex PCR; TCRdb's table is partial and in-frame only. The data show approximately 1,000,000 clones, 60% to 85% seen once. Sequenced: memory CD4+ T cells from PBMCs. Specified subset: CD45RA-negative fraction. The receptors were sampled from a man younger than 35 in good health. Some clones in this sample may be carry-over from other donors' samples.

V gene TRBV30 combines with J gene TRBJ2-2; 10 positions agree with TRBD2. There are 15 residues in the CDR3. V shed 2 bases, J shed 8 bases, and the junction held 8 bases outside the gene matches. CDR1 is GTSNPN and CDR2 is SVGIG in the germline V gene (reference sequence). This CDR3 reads CAWSLAGGYRGELFF. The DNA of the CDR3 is TGTGCCTGGAGTTTAGCGGGAGGCTACAGGGGGGAGCTGTTTTTT.

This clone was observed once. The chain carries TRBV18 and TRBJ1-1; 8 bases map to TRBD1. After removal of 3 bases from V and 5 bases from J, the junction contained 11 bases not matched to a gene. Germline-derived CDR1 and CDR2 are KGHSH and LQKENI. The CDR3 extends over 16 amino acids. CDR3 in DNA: TGTGCCAGCTCACCCCTAGACGGACAGGGACGGACTGAAGCTTTCTTT. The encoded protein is CASSPLDGQGRTEAFF.

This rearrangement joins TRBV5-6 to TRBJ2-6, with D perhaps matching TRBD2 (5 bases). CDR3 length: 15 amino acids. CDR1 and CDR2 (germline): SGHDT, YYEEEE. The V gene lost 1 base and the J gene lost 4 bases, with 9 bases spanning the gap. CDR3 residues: CASSLMGSGANVLTF. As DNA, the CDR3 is TGTGCCAGCAGCTTGATGGGGAGCGGGGCCAACGTCCTGACTTTC.

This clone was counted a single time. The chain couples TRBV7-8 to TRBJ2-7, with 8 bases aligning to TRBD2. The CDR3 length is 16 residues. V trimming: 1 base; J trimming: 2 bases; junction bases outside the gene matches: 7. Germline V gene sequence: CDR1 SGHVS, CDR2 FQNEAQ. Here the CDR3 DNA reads TGTGCCAGCAGCTTAGTCGGACTAGCTGATACCTACGAGCAGTACTTC. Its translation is CASSLVGLADTYEQYF.

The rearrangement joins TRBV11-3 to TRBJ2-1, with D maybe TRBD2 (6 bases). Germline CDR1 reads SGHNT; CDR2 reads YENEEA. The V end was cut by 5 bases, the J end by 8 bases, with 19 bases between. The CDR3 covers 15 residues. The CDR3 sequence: CASSPLVWDFHEQFF. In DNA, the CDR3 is TGTGCCAGCAGCCCACTTGTCTGGGACTTCCATGAGCAGTTCTTC.

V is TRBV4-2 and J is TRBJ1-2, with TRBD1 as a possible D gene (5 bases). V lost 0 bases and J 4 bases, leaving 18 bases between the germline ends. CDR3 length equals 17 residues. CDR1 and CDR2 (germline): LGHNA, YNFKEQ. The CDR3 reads CASSQDIRPGRVYGYTF. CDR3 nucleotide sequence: TGTGCCAGCAGCCAAGATATACGGCCAGGGAGGGTCTATGGCTACACCTTC.

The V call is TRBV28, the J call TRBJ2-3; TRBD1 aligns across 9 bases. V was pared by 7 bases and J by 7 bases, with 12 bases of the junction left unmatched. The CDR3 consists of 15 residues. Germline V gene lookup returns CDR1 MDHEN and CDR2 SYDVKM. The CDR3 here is CASTISGTGLYTQYF. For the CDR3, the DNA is TGTGCCAGCACCATATCTGGGACAGGGCTCTATACGCAGTATTTT.

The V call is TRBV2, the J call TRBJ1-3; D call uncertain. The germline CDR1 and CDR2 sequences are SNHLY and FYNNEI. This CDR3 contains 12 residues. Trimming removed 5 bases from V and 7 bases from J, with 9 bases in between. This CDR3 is CASSLDGNTIYF. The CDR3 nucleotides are TGTGCCAGCAGTTTGGACGGGAACACCATATATTTT.

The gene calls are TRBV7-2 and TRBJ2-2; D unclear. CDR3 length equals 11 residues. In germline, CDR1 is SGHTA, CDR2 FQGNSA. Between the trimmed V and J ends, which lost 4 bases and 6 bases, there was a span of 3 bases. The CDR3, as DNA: TGTGCCAGCAGCTCCCCCGGGGAGCTGTTTTTT. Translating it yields CASSSPGELFF.

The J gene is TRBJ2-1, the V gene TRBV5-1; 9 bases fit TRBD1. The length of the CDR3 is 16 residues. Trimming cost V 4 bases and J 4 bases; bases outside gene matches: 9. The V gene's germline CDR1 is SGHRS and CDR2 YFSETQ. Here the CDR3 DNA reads TGCGCCAGCAGCCCCATGGTGGGGACAGGGTACAATGAGCAGTTCTTC. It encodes CASSPMVGTGYNEQFF.

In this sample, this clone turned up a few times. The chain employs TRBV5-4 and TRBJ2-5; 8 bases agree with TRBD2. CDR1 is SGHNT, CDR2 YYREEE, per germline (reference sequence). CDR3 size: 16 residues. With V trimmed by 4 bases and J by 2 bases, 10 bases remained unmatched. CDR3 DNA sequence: TGTGCCAGCAGCCCGGGGGGGGGCGTCGTACAAGAGACCCAGTACTTC. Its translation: CASSPGGGVVQETQYF.

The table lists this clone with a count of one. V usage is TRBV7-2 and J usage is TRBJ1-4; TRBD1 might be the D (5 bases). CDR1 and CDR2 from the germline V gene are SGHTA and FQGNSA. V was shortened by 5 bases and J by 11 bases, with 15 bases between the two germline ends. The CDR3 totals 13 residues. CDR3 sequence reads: CASSGAGTRKLFF. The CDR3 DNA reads TGTGCCAGCAGCGGAGCCGGGACGAGGAAACTGTTTTTT.

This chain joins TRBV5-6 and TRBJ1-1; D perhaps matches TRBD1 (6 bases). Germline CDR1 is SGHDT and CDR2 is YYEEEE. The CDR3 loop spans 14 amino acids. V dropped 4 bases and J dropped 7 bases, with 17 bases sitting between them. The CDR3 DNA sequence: TGTGCCAGCAGCCCGGAGGGGGGCCGGGGTGAAGCTTTCTTT. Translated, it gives CASSPEGGRGEAFF.

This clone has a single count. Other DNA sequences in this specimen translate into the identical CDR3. The chain's CDR3 is CASSLGSNYGYTF. The DNA of the CDR3 is TGTGCCAGCAGTTTGGGCAGTAACTATGGCTACACCTTC. The J gene is TRBJ1-2, the V gene TRBV28, with D hard to call. CDR1 is MDHEN and CDR2 is SYDVKM in the germline V gene. Trimming left V 3 bases short and J 1 base short, with 6 bases between. The CDR3 spans 13 residues.

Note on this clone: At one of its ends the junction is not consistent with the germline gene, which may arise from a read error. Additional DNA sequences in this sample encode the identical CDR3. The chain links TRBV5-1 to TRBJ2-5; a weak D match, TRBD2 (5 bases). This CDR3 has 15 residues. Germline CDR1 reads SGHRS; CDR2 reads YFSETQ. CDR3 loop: CASRLGGSPEETQYF. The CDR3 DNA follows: TGTGCCAGCCGGCTGGGTGGGAGCCCTGAAGAGACCCAGTACTTC.

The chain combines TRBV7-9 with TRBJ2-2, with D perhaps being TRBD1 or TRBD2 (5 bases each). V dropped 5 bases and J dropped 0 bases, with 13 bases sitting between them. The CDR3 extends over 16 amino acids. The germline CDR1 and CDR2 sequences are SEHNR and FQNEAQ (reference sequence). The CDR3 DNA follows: TGTGCCAGCAGCCCACTGGGACCTTCGAACACCGGGGAGCTGTTTTTT. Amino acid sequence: CASSPLGPSNTGELFF.

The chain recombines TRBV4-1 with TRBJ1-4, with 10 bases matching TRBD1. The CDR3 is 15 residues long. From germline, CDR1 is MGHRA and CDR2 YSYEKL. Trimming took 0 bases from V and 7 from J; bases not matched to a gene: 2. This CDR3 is CASSQDRDRGEKLFF. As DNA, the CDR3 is TGCGCCAGCAGCCAAGATCGGGACAGGGGTGAAAAACTGTTTTTT.

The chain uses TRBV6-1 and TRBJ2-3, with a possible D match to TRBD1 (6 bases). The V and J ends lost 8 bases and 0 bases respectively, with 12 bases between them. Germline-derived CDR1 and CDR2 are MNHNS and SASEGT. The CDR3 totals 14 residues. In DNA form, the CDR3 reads TGTGCCAGCGGGAACAGGGCTAGCACAGATACGCAGTATTTT. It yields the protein CASGNRASTDTQYF.

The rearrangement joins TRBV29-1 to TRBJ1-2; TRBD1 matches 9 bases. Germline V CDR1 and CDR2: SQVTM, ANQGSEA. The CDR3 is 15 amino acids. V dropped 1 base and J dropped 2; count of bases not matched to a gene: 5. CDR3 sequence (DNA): TGCAGCGTTGAAGCTCACACAGGGGGCAACTATGGCTACACCTTC. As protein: CSVEAHTGGNYGYTF. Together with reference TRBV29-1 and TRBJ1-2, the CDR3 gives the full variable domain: SAVISQKPSRDICQRGTSLTIQCQVDSQVTMMFWYRQQPGQSLTLIATANQGSEATYESGFVIDKFPISRPNLTFSTLTVSNMSPEDSSIYLCSVEAHTGGNYGYTFGSGTRLTVV.